This T cell receptor beta chain emerged from a study of TIL therapy for anti-PD-1-resistant metastatic lung cancer. Time point noted: pre-treatment sample, taken before nivolumab and TIL therapy. Pleural nodules or supraclavicular lymph nodes made up most of the excised metastases sampled. This CDR3 has 13 amino acids. The ends were cut back, 0 bases at V and 5 bases at J, with 8 bases in the middle. The V gene's germline CDR1 is SGHAT and CDR2 FQNNGV. This was the immunoSEQ v3 assay. Assay used: immunoSEQ multiplex PCR; TCRdb lists only in-frame clones, some missing. The table includes about 7,000 clones, 62% detected once.

The input for sequencing was tumor tissue, taken at baseline. This clonotype was obtained from a person aged 25 to 79 with non-small cell lung cancer. The V and J genes are TRBV11-2 and TRBJ2-7; no firm D call. The chain's CDR3 is CASSLDYGDEQYF. The CDR3 DNA reads as TGTGCCAGCAGCTTAGACTACGGCGACGAGCAGTACTTC. Full variable domain (outside the CDR3, taken from reference TRBV11-2 and TRBJ2-7): EAGVAQSPRYKIIEKRQSVAFWCNPISGHATLYWYQQILGQGPKLLIQFQNNGVVDDSQLPKDRFSAERLKGVDSTLKIQPAKLEDSAVYLCASSLDYGDEQYFGPGTRLTVT.